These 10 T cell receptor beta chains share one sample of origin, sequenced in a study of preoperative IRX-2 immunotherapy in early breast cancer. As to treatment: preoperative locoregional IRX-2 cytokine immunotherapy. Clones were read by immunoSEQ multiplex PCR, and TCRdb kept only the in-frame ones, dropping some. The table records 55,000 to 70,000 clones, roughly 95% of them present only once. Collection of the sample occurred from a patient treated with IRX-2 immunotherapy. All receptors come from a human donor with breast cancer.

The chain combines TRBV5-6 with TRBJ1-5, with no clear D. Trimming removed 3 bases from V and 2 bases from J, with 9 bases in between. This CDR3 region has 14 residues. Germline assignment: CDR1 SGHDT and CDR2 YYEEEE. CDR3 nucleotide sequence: TGTGCCAGCAGCTCGACGGTGGGCAATCAGCCCCAGCATTTT. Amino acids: CASSSTVGNQPQHF.

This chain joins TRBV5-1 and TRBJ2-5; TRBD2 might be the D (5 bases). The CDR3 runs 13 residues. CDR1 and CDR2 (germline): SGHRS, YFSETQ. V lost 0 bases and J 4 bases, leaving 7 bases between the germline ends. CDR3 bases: TGCGCCAGCAGCTTGGTTGGAGGAGAGACCCAGTACTTC. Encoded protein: CASSLVGGETQYF. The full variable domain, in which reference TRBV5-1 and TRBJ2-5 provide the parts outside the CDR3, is KAGVTQTPRYLIKTRGQQVTLSCSPISGHRSVSWYQQTPGQGLQFLFEYFSETQRNKGNFPGRFSGRQFSNSRSEMNVSTLELGDSALYLCASSLVGGETQYFGPGTRLLVL.

This chain's CDR3 is CASSQQNNEQFF. The CDR3 DNA follows: TGCGCCAGCAGCCAACAGAACAATGAGCAGTTCTTC. The chain links TRBV4-3 to TRBJ2-1, with D uncertain. Trimming took 2 bases from V and 5 from J, leaving 4 bases between them. This CDR3 region has 12 residues. CDR1 and CDR2 from the germline V gene are LGHNA and YSLEER.

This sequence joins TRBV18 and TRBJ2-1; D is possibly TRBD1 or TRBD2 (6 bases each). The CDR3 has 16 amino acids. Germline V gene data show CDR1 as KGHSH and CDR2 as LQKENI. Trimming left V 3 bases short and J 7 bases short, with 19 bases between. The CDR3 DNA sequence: TGTGCCAGCTCACCCAATAGGGGGGCGAGGTTAAATGAGCAGTTCTTC. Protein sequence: CASSPNRGARLNEQFF.

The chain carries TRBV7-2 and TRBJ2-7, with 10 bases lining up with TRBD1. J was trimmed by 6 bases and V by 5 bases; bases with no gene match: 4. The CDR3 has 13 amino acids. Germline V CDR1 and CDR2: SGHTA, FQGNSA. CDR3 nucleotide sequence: TGTGCCAGCAGCCGGGACAGGGGTAGCGAGCAGTACTTC. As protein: CASSRDRGSEQYF.

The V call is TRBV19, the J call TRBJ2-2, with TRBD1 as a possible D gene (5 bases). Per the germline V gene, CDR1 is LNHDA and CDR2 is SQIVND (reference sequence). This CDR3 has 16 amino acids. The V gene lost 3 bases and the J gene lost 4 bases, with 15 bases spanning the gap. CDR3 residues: CASSMLRQGGTGELFF. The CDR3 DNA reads TGTGCCAGTAGTATGCTTAGGCAGGGTGGCACCGGGGAGCTGTTTTTT. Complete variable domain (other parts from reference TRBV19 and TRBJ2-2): DGGITQSPKYLFRKEGQNVTLSCEQNLNHDAMYWYRQDPGQGLRLIYYSQIVNDFQKGDIAEGYSVSREKKESFPLTVTSAQKNPTAFYLCASSMLRQGGTGELFFGEGSRLTVL.

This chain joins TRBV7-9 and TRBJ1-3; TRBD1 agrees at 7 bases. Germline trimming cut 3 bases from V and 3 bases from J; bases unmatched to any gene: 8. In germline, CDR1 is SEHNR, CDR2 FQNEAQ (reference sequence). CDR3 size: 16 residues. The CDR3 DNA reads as TGTGCCAGCAGCTTGTGGACAGGAGTAGGTGGAAACACCATATATTTT. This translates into CASSLWTGVGGNTIYF.

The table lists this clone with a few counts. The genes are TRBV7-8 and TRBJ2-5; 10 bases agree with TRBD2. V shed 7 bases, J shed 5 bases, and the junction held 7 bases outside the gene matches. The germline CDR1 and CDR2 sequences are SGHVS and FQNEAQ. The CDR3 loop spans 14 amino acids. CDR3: CASTSGRGWETQYF. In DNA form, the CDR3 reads TGTGCCAGCACCAGCGGGAGGGGGTGGGAGACCCAGTACTTC.

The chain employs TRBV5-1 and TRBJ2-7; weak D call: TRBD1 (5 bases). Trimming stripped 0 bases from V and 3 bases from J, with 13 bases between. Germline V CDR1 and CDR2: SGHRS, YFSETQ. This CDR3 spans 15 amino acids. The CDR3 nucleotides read TGCGCCAGCAGCTTGGAGGCAGGGTCCTACTACGAGCAGTACTTC. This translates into CASSLEAGSYYEQYF.

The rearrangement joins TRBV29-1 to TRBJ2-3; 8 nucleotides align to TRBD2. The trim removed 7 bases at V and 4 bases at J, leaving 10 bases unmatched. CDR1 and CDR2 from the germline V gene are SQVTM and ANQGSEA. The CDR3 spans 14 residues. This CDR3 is CSARPSGSADTQYF. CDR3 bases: TGCAGCGCCAGACCGAGCGGGAGCGCAGATACGCAGTATTTT.